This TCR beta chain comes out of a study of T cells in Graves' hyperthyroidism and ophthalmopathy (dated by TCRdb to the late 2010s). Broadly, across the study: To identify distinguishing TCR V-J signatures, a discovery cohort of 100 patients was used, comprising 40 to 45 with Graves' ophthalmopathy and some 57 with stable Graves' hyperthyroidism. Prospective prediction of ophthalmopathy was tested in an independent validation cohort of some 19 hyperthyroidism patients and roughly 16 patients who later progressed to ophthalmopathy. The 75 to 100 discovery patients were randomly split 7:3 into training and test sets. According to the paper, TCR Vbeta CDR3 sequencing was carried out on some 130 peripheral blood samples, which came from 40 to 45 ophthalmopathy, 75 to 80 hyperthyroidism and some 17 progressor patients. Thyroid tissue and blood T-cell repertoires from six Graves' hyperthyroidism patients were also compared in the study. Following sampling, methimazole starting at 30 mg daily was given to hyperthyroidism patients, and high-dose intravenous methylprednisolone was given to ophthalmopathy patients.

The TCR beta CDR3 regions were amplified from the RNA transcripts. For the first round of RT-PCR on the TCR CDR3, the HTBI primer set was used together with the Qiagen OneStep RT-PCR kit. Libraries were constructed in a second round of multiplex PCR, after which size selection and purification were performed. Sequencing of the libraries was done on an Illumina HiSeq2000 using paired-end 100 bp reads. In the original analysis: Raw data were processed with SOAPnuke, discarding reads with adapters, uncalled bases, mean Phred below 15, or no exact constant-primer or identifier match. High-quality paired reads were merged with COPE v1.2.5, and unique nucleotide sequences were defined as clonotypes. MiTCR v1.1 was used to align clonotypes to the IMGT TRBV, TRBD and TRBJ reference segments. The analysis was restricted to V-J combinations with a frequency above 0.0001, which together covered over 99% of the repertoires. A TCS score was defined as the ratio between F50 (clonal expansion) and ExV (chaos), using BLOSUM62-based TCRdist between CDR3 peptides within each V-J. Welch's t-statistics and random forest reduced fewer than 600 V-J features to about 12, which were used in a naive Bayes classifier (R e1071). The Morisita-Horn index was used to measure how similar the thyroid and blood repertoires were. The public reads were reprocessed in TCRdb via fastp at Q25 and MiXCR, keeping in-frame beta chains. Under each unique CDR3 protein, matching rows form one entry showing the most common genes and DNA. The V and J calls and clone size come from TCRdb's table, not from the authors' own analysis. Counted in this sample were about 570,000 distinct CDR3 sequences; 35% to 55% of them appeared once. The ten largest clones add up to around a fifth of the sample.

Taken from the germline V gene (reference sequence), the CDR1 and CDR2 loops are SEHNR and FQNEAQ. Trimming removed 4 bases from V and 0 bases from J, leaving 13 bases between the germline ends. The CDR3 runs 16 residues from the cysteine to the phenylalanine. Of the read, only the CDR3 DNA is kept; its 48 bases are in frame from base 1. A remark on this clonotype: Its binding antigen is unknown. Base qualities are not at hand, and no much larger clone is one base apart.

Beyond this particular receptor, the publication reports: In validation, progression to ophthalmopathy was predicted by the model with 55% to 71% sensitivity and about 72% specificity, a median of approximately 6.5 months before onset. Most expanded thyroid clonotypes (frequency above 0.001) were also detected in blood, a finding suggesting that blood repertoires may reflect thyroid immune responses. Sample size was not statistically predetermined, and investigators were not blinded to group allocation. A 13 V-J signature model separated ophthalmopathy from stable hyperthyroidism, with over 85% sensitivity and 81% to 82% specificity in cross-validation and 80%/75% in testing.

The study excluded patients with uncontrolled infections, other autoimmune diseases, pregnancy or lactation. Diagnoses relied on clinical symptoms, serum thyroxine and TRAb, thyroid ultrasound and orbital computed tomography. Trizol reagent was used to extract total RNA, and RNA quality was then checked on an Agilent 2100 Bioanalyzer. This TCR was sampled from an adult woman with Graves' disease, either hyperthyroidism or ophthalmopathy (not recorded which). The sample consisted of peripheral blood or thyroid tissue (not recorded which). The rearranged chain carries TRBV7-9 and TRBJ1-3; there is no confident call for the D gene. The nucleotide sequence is TGTGCCAGCAGCTACTCCTTACAGACCTCTGGAAACACCATATATTTT. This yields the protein CASSYSLQTSGNTIYF.